The 25 T cell receptor beta chains given below trace back to one sample, sequenced in a study of T cells in Graves' hyperthyroidism and ophthalmopathy. TCR beta CDR3 regions were amplified from RNA. TCR CDR3 underwent first-round RT-PCR with the HTBI primer set. MiXCR, run by TCRdb on the multiplex PCR reads, gives a single entry per CDR3 protein. Of a few hundred thousand distinct CDR3 sequences listed, about 14% are singletons. Input material: blood. Receptors originate from a woman in her 30s with Graves' ophthalmopathy.

This clonotype has a count of ten or more. The chain employs TRBV7-2 and TRBJ2-1, with 7 bases lining up with TRBD2. This CDR3 spans 15 amino acids. The germline CDR1 and CDR2 sequences are SGHTA and FQGNSA. With V trimmed by 4 bases and J by 9 bases, 12 bases remained unmatched. CDR3 nucleotides: TGTGCCAGCAGCTCTACCTTAGCGGGCTGGGGTGAGCAGTTCTTC. It codes for CASSSTLAGWGEQFF.

This clonotype was counted many times. V gene TRBV3-1 combines with J gene TRBJ1-4; 7 bases align to TRBD1. Germline assignment: CDR1 LGHDT and CDR2 YNNKEL (reference sequence). The CDR3 is 15 residues long. Germline trimming cut 4 bases from V and 8 bases from J; bases unmatched to any gene: 10. The CDR3 loop is CASSRTGTEQEKLFF. The DNA for the CDR3 is TGTGCCAGCAGCCGGACCGGGACAGAGCAGGAAAAACTGTTTTTT.

This clonotype was observed a few times. The DNA of the CDR3 is TGCGCCAGCAGTTTAGGCCCGGGACAGGGGGCCGGGGAGCTGTTTTTT. Protein sequence: CASSLGPGQGAGELFF. V is TRBV5-1 and J is TRBJ2-2; 11 nucleotides line up with TRBD1. CDR3 length equals 16 residues. V trimming: 5 bases; J trimming: 6 bases; junction bases outside the gene matches: 9. CDR1 and CDR2 from the germline V gene are SGHRS and YFSETQ.

This clonotype was seen at least ten times. The chain has TRBV9 and TRBJ1-6, with TRBD1 matching 8 bases. The germline V gene encodes CDR1 SGDLS and CDR2 YYNGEE. The junction had 4 bases not matched to a gene; V was cut back by 3 bases and J by 5 bases. The CDR3 spans 15 residues. The CDR3 sequence: CASSAAGGNNSPLHF. The CDR3 bases are TGTGCCAGCAGCGCCGCAGGGGGCAATAATTCACCCCTCCACTTT. Full variable domain (rest looked up from reference TRBV9 and TRBJ1-6): DSGVTQTPKHLITATGQRVTLRCSPRSGDLSVYWYQQSLDQGLQFLIQYYNGEERAKGNILERFSAQQFPDLHSELNLSSLELGDSALYFCASSAAGGNNSPLHFGNGTRLTVT.

This clonotype has a count of ten or more. This chain links TRBV7-9 with TRBJ2-5; D remains unclear. V was cut by 6 bases and J by 1 base, with 18 bases left in between. CDR1 and CDR2 from the germline V gene are SEHNR and FQNEAQ (reference sequence). The CDR3 covers 16 residues. DNA for the CDR3: TGTGCCAGCAGAGGGTCCACTCAGGCCTCCCAAGAGACCCAGTACTTC. Protein product: CASRGSTQASQETQYF.

This clonotype was seen ten or more times. This chain links TRBV30 with TRBJ1-6; 7 bases are shared with TRBD1. The CDR3 sequence is 12 residues long. Germline CDR1 is GTSNPN and CDR2 is SVGIG (reference sequence). V was clipped by 5 bases and J by 7 bases; unmatched bases: 2. The CDR3 region is CAWGTENSPLHF. Written as DNA, the CDR3 is TGTGCCTGGGGGACAGAAAATTCACCCCTCCACTTT. Full variable domain (remainder filled in from reference TRBV30 and TRBJ1-6): SQTIHQWPATLVQPVGSPLSLECTVEGTSNPNLYWYRQAAGRGLQLLFYSVGIGQISSEVPQNLSASRPQDRQFILSSKKLLLSDSGFYLCAWGTENSPLHFGNGTRLTVT.

The chain uses TRBV7-2 and TRBJ2-1; 9 bases align to TRBD2. After removal of 0 bases from V and 1 base from J, the junction contained 1 base not matched to a gene. CDR3 size: 16 residues. The V gene's germline CDR1 is SGHTA and CDR2 FQGNSA. The CDR3: CASSLAAGGSYNEQFF. CDR3 DNA: TGTGCCAGCAGCTTAGCGGCGGGGGGGTCCTACAATGAGCAGTTCTTC.

The chain uses TRBV10-2 and TRBJ2-7; perhaps D is TRBD1 or TRBD2 (5 bases each). Germline CDR1 WSHSY, CDR2 SAAADI. The CDR3 sequence is 15 residues long. Trimming removed 6 bases at V and 7 bases at J, with 22 bases between. The CDR3 sequence: CASSPVAGRSGEQYF. CDR3 DNA: TGCGCCAGCAGCCCGGTGGCAGGGAGATCGGGGGAGCAGTACTTC.

This chain joins TRBV19 and TRBJ2-1; D possibly corresponds to TRBD1 (5 bases). The CDR3 runs to 14 residues. Germline CDR1 reads LNHDA; CDR2 reads SQIVND (reference sequence). Trimming shortened V by 7 bases and J by 2 bases, and 12 bases separated the two germline ends. This CDR3 is CASKAQATYNEQFF. For the CDR3, the DNA is TGTGCCAGTAAAGCACAGGCGACCTACAATGAGCAGTTCTTC. The full variable domain, with the rest looked up from reference TRBV19 and TRBJ2-1, is DGGITQSPKYLFRKEGQNVTLSCEQNLNHDAMYWYRQDPGQGLRLIYYSQIVNDFQKGDIAEGYSVSREKKESFPLTVTSAQKNPTAFYLCASKAQATYNEQFFGPGTRLTVL.

This clonotype appeared many times. This chain connects TRBV30 to TRBJ2-2; D is possibly TRBD1 (6 bases). Germline CDR1 is GTSNPN and CDR2 is SVGIG (reference sequence). The CDR3 is 14 residues long. Trimming took off 3 bases at V and 0 bases at J, with 8 bases between the two ends. CDR3 sequence (DNA): TGTGCCTGGAGAAGGACAGCGAACACCGGGGAGCTGTTTTTT. Residues: CAWRRTANTGELFF.

This clonotype appeared many times. V and J are TRBV2 and TRBJ1-4, with D hard to call. Trimming removed 4 bases at V and 7 bases at J, with 13 bases between. Germline V gene data show CDR1 as SNHLY and CDR2 as FYNNEI. The CDR3 totals 14 residues. This chain's CDR3 is CASSARFSGEKLFF. Here the CDR3 DNA reads TGTGCCAGCAGTGCTAGATTCTCGGGTGAAAAACTGTTTTTT.

This clonotype was recorded a few times. The chain links TRBV5-4 to TRBJ1-2; a weak D match, TRBD1 (6 bases). Per the germline V gene, CDR1 is SGHNT and CDR2 is YYREEE (reference sequence). This CDR3 spans 13 amino acids. Trimming took 4 bases from V and 4 from J, leaving 11 bases between them. The CDR3 DNA sequence: TGTGCCAGCAGCACCGGGACACCCTATGGCTACACCTTC. It is translated as CASSTGTPYGYTF.

The chain couples TRBV5-1 to TRBJ1-1; unclear D gene. The CDR3 loop spans 13 amino acids. Germline loops: CDR1 SGHRS, CDR2 YFSETQ. The V end lost 2 bases, the J end lost 3 bases, and 8 bases lay between the germline ends. The CDR3 bases are TGCGCCAGCAGCTTAAATTTGTACACTGAAGCTTTCTTT. This translates into CASSLNLYTEAFF.

This clonotype was observed many times. The chain recombines TRBV30 with TRBJ2-3; TRBD1 matches at 9 bases. The V gene's germline CDR1 is GTSNPN and CDR2 SVGIG (reference sequence). V trimming: 8 bases; J trimming: 4 bases; junction bases outside the gene matches: 10. The CDR3 covers 14 residues. The CDR3 reads CAGTTGGLSDTQYF. The CDR3 nucleotides read TGTGCCGGTACGACAGGGGGTCTTTCAGATACGCAGTATTTT.

This clonotype appeared many times. This chain links TRBV12-3 or TRBV12-4 with TRBJ1-5, with TRBD1 matching 8 bases. The CDR3 spans 14 residues. The trim removed 4 bases at V and 2 bases at J, leaving 1 base unmatched. CDR3 bases: TGTGCCAGCAGTTCGACAGGGGGCAATCAGCCCCAGCATTTT. The encoded protein is CASSSTGGNQPQHF.

This clonotype was detected only a few times. This chain connects TRBV27 to TRBJ2-3; no firm D call. V was trimmed by 7 bases and J by 3 bases, leaving 14 bases between them. This CDR3 has 14 amino acids. Germline V gene lookup returns CDR1 MNHEY and CDR2 SMNVEV (reference sequence). This CDR3 reads CASIGRSQTDTQYF. DNA for the CDR3: TGTGCCAGCATAGGCCGAAGTCAAACAGATACGCAGTATTTT.

At least ten counts were recorded for this clonotype. The rearrangement uses TRBV3-1 and TRBJ1-4; D gene ambiguous. With 1 base removed from V and 7 bases from J, the gap between germline ends came to 10 bases. CDR3 length: 14 residues. CDR1 and CDR2 from the germline V gene are LGHDT and YNNKEL (reference sequence). The CDR3 protein is CASSQGGGVEKLFF. In DNA form, the CDR3 reads TGTGCCAGCAGCCAAGGGGGAGGAGTTGAAAAACTGTTTTTT.

This clonotype occurred a few times. J is TRBJ2-7 and V is TRBV6-5, with D possibly matching TRBD1 (6 bases). V was shortened by 2 bases and J by 2 bases, with 10 bases between the two germline ends. The germline V gene has CDR1 MNHEY and CDR2 SVGAGI. The CDR3 sequence is 14 residues long. The CDR3 DNA follows: TGTGCCAGCAGTTACATACAGGGCCCCTACGAGCAGTACTTC. Amino acid sequence: CASSYIQGPYEQYF.

This clonotype was picked up many times. The chain couples TRBV18 to TRBJ1-2; D is unclear. The CDR3 totals 14 residues. Germline assignment: CDR1 KGHSH and CDR2 LQKENI. With 8 bases removed from V and 8 bases from J, the gap between germline ends came to 21 bases. CDR3 protein: CASTPDGILSGYTF. In DNA form, the CDR3 reads TGTGCCAGCACCCCGGACGGCATCCTCTCGGGCTACACCTTC. Full variable domain (missing parts from reference TRBV18 and TRBJ1-2): NAGVMQNPRHLVRRRGQEARLRCSPMKGHSHVYWYRQLPEEGLKFMVYLQKENIIDESGMPKERFSAEFPKEGPSILRIQQVVRGDSAAYFCASTPDGILSGYTFGSGTRLTVV.

This clonotype was picked up many times. This chain uses TRBV2 with TRBJ2-1, with D possibly TRBD2 on 6 matching bases. Looked up from germline, CDR1 is SNHLY and CDR2 is FYNNEI. V was cut by 4 bases and J by 3 bases, with 13 bases left in between. The CDR3 has 15 amino acids. The DNA for the CDR3 is TGTGCCAGCAGTGTTGGGGACTCAAGCTACAATGAGCAGTTCTTC. It codes for CASSVGDSSYNEQFF. Based on the CDR3 plus reference TRBV2 and TRBJ2-1, the full variable domain is EPEVTQTPSHQVTQMGQEVILRCVPISNHLYFYWYRQILGQKVEFLVSFYNNEISEKSEIFDDQFSVERPDGSNFTLKIRSTKLEDSAMYFCASSVGDSSYNEQFFGPGTRLTVL.

This clonotype was detected ten times or more. V usage is TRBV30 and J usage is TRBJ1-6; 7 bases align to TRBD1. The germline V gene encodes CDR1 GTSNPN and CDR2 SVGIG (reference sequence). J gave up 9 bases and V 1 base, and 3 bases lay outside the gene matches. The CDR3 totals 13 residues. The CDR3 loop is CAWSGSGGSPLHF. CDR3 DNA sequence: TGTGCCTGGAGTGGGTCAGGGGGTTCACCCCTCCACTTT.

The sample holds many counts of this clonotype. This sequence joins TRBV28 and TRBJ1-1; D is unclear. Germline V gene lookup returns CDR1 MDHEN and CDR2 SYDVKM. The length of the CDR3 is 17 residues. V lost 1 base and J lost 5, with 20 bases in between. CDR3: CASSLSDPLGSSTEAFF. CDR3 DNA sequence: TGTGCCAGCAGTTTATCTGACCCGTTGGGGAGTAGTACTGAAGCTTTCTTT.

This clonotype has ten or more counts. The rearrangement uses TRBV20-1 and TRBJ2-1; D is ambiguous. Germline V CDR1 and CDR2: DFQATT, SNEGSKA (reference sequence). V was cut by 6 bases and J by 7 bases, with 16 bases left in between. The CDR3 covers 13 residues. The CDR3 coding sequence is TGCAGTGCCGTATTTAGCCACGGGAATGAGCAGTTCTTC. It translates to CSAVFSHGNEQFF.

The gene calls are TRBV4-2 and TRBJ2-3; D call uncertain. CDR3 length equals 13 residues. CDR1 and CDR2 from the germline V gene are LGHNA and YNFKEQ. Between the trimmed V and J ends, which lost 4 bases and 4 bases, there was a span of 9 bases. In DNA form, the CDR3 reads TGTGCCAGCAGCCCCGAGCCGGCAGATACGCAGTATTTT. Protein sequence: CASSPEPADTQYF.

The sample holds many counts of this clonotype. V usage is TRBV7-9 and J usage is TRBJ1-1; D call uncertain. The V gene lost 6 bases and the J gene lost 7 bases, with 12 bases spanning the gap. Germline-derived CDR1 and CDR2 are SEHNR and FQNEAQ (reference sequence). This CDR3 has 12 amino acids. DNA for the CDR3: TGTGCCAGCAGACTAGGACGGCGTGAAGCTTTCTTT. Translated, it gives CASRLGRREAFF.